This T cell receptor beta chain was obtained from a study of cytomegalovirus exposure and HLA in healthy donors. V shed 11 bases and J shed 1 base, with 9 bases lying between them. The CDR3 has 12 residues. Germline V gene sequence: CDR1 MDHEN, CDR2 SYDVKM. Healthy bone marrow donors formed the donor group. Regarding this clone: The antigen remains unidentified.

Both 60 Vbeta primers and 13 Jbeta primers went into the PCR. Libraries were prepared by immunoSEQ multiplex PCR; TCRdb keeps only in-frame clonotypes and omits some of them. Of roughly 140,000 clones listed, roughly 80% are singletons. Study-wide points: Cytomegalovirus status was reportedly diagnosed by the classifier with high sensitivity and specificity. Most TCR sequences proved rare, with some public TCRs found in many donors. According to an earlier analysis, most TCR beta V segments yielded productive rearrangements about 87% or about 30% of the time.

Sample: PBMCs. This chain links TRBV28 with TRBJ1-5, with D unresolved. The receptor comes from a female donor in good health and CMV-seronegative. The CDR3 sequence: CASLGSNQPQHF. CDR3 DNA: TGTGCCTCTCTCGGGAGCAATCAGCCCCAGCATTTT.